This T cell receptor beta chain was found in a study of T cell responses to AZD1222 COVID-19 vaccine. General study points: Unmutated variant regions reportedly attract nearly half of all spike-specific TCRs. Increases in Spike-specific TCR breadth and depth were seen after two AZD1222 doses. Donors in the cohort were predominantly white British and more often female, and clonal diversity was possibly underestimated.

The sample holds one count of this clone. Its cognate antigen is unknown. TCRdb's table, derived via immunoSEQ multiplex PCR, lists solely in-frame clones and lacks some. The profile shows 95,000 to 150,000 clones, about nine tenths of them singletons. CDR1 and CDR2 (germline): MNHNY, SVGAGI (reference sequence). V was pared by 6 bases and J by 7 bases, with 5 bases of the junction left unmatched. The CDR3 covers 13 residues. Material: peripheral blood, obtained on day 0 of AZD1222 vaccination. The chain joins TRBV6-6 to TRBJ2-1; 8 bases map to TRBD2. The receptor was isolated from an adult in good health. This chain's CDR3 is CASRSGSKNEQFF. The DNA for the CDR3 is TGTGCCAGCAGGAGCGGGAGCAAGAATGAGCAGTTCTTC.